Following are 7 T cell receptor beta chains from one sample sequenced in a study of beta chain features in type 1 diabetes. Reverse transcribing all isolated RNA meant expressed TCRB transcripts were sequenced. TCRdb keeps only in-frame clones here, not all; method: immunoSEQ multiplex PCR. The table has roughly 42,000 clones, roughly 50% seen once. Sequencing was done on a sample of stem cell memory CD4+ T cells from blood. The source of these receptors is a woman aged 25-40 years in good health.

J is TRBJ1-3 and V is TRBV6-1, with a tentative D call TRBD1 (5 bases). The length of the CDR3 is 14 residues. The V gene lost 3 bases and the J gene lost 1 base, with 7 bases spanning the gap. In germline, CDR1 is MNHNS, CDR2 SASEGT. CDR3 protein: CASSEGGSGNTIYF. CDR3 sequence (DNA): TGTGCCAGCAGTGAGGGGGGATCTGGAAACACCATATATTTT.

The V gene is TRBV19, the J gene TRBJ2-1; a possible D gene is TRBD1 (6 bases). The V gene lost 4 bases and the J gene lost 6 bases, with 19 bases spanning the gap. CDR1 is LNHDA, CDR2 SQIVND, per germline (reference sequence). CDR3 length: 16 amino acids. Here the CDR3 DNA reads TGTGCCAGTAGTACCCCGGAAGCAGGGGCGTTCAATGAGCAGTTCTTC. Protein: CASSTPEAGAFNEQFF.

The chain uses TRBV4-3 and TRBJ2-1; 8 bases line up with TRBD2. V was pared by 5 bases and J by 5 bases, with 8 bases of the junction left unmatched. The CDR3 sequence is 15 residues long. Germline V CDR1 and CDR2: LGHNA, YSLEER. CDR3 nucleotides: TGCGCCAGCAGCAAACGACTAGCGAACGACAATGAGCAGTTCTTC. Translating it yields CASSKRLANDNEQFF.

The chain recombines TRBV20-1 with TRBJ2-7, with D hard to call. The ends were cut back, 1 base at V and 4 bases at J, with 5 bases in the middle. The V gene's germline CDR1 is DFQATT and CDR2 SNEGSKA (reference sequence). The CDR3 covers 11 residues. The CDR3 DNA follows: TGCAGTGCTAGAGGAGAATACGAGCAGTACTTC. Protein product: CSARGEYEQYF.

This chain connects TRBV18 to TRBJ2-7, with a tentative D call TRBD1 (5 bases). The CDR3 loop spans 14 amino acids. Germline assignment: CDR1 KGHSH and CDR2 LQKENI. Trimming left V 3 bases short and J 1 base short, with 10 bases between. The CDR3 sequence is CASSPPDKSYEQYF. CDR3 DNA sequence: TGTGCCAGCTCACCCCCGGACAAGTCCTACGAGCAGTACTTC.

The genes are TRBV28 and TRBJ2-1, with TRBD2 matching over 8 bases. The V gene's germline CDR1 is MDHEN and CDR2 SYDVKM. V dropped 7 bases and J dropped 0; count of bases not matched to a gene: 2. The CDR3 totals 14 residues. The CDR3 protein is CASTAGGSYNEQFF. CDR3 in DNA: TGTGCCAGCACTGCGGGAGGCTCCTACAATGAGCAGTTCTTC.

Comments on this clone: Germline and junction disagree at one end, which may indicate a read error. The chain employs TRBV7-7 and TRBJ2-3, with D maybe TRBD1 (5 bases). CDR3 length: 14 amino acids. Germline-derived CDR1 and CDR2 are SSHAT and FNYEAQ (reference sequence). CDR3 bases: TGTGCTAGCAGCCAAGATGGGGCCACAGATACGCAGTATTTT. Translated: CASSQDGATDTQYF. The entire variable domain, with the rest obtained from reference TRBV7-7 and TRBJ2-3, is as follows: GAGVSQSPRYKVTKRGQDVTLRCDPISSHATLYWYQQALGQGPEFLTYFNYEAQPDKSGLPSDRFSAERPEGSISTLTIQRTEQRDSAMYRCASSQDGATDTQYFGPGTRLTVL.